The next 7 T cell receptor beta chains were all read from a single sample in a study of vaccination and CD4 T cells after COVID-19. Treatment noted: roughly 10-day PBMC culture with coronavirus spike peptide pools or control peptides (ViraFEST assay). Cultured CD4+ T cells had their DNA profiled by the Oncomine TCR Beta short-read assay. TCRdb used MiXCR to reprocess the PCR reads, holding one entry per CDR3 protein. The data contain 20,000 or so distinct CDR3 sequences, 67% of them singletons. Their recognized antigens are unknown. Material for sequencing was CD4+ T cells from blood, cultured in vitro. The receptors come from a human donor who had recovered from COVID-19.

This clonotype appeared a few times. The gene calls are TRBV24-1 and TRBJ2-3, with D possibly TRBD2 on 6 matching bases. Looked up from germline, CDR1 is KGHDR and CDR2 is SFDVKD. The CDR3 has 15 residues. Trimming removed 4 bases from V and 2 bases from J, with 12 bases in between. CDR3 sequence reads: CATSDPGLPTDTQYF. DNA of the CDR3: TGTGCCACCAGTGACCCGGGACTCCCCACAGATACGCAGTATTTT.

V gene TRBV27 combines with J gene TRBJ2-5; TRBD1 matches 9 bases. With V trimmed by 2 bases and J by 7 bases, 2 bases remained unmatched. This CDR3 has 13 residues. The germline V gene has CDR1 MNHEY and CDR2 SMNVEV (reference sequence). Written as DNA, the CDR3 is TGTGCCAGCAGTTTAACAGGGGGCAGGACCCAGTACTTC. This sequence encodes CASSLTGGRTQYF.

This clonotype was counted only a few times. The chain is built from TRBV6-5 and TRBJ1-1; TRBD1 matches 7 bases. The CDR3 length is 15 residues. The V and J ends lost 2 bases and 5 bases, in that order; junction bases with no gene match: 8. The germline V gene encodes CDR1 MNHEY and CDR2 SVGAGI. The CDR3 nucleotides read TGTGCCAGCAGTTACACGACAGGGTTGGAGACTGAAGCTTTCTTT. It encodes CASSYTTGLETEAFF.

Only a few counts were recorded for this clonotype. This chain uses TRBV6-1 with TRBJ1-3; D gene uncertain. The V end lost 6 bases, the J end lost 0 bases, and 12 bases lay between the germline ends. This CDR3 comprises 15 residues. Germline CDR1 MNHNS, CDR2 SASEGT. CDR3 bases: TGTGCCAGCAGCCACCAGGCACGCTCTGGAAACACCATATATTTT. This encodes CASSHQARSGNTIYF.

This clonotype was seen more than once but under ten times. The chain combines TRBV6-2 or TRBV6-3 with TRBJ1-6; D gene ambiguous. The V and J ends lost 6 bases and 7 bases respectively, with 19 bases between them. CDR3 size: 16 residues. Germline loops: CDR1 MNHEY, CDR2 SVGEGT. The CDR3 region has the DNA TGTGCCAGCAGCCCGACGGAGATCAAGACCAATTCACCCCTCCACTTT. Amino acids: CASSPTEIKTNSPLHF.

This sequence joins TRBV7-2 and TRBJ2-5; D is undetermined. Trimming took 1 base from V and 5 from J, leaving 8 bases between them. CDR1 and CDR2 (germline): SGHTA, FQGNSA. This CDR3 region has 13 residues. CDR3 coding DNA: TGTGCCAGCAGCTTAGGGTTTATGGAGACCCAGTACTTC. Residues: CASSLGFMETQYF.

This rearrangement joins TRBV20-1 to TRBJ2-3; D possibly corresponds to TRBD1 (5 bases). Trimming took 2 bases from V and 6 from J, leaving 6 bases between them. There are 11 residues in the CDR3. CDR1 and CDR2 (germline): DFQATT, SNEGSKA (reference sequence). In DNA form, the CDR3 reads TGCAGTGCTAGATGGGGCGATACGCAGTATTTT. This translates into CSARWGDTQYF.